The rows below give T cell receptor beta chains drawn from one sample of a study of PD-L1 blockade in urothelial cancer. The data were produced by immunoSEQ multiplex PCR, yet TCRdb's version contains in-frame clones alone and is incomplete. Of approximately 20,000 clones detected, 91% appear once; the ten largest clones hold over 9%. Sequencing used PBMCs, obtained around atezolizumab (anti-PD-L1) treatment. The receptors here all came from a woman aged 55-70 years with urothelial cancer. CDR3s leave out the opening cysteine and the closing phenylalanine or tryptophan.

v_gene	j_gene	CDR3aa
TRBV5-3	TRBJ2-6	ARSLRQGTGANVLT
TRBV4-3	TRBJ2-7	ASSIQGQASYEQY
TRBV7-2	TRBJ1-2	ASSPGGGDLGNYGYT
TRBV18	TRBJ2-3	ASSPRLGTGSTDTQY
TRBV9	TRBJ2-1	ASSVTGLGPYNEQF
TRBV5-8	TRBJ1-2	ASSLGLTGPSNYGYT
TRBV28	TRBJ2-7	ASSLFRGFNEQY
TRBV19	TRBJ2-1	ASSMEAISSYNEQF
TRBV5-1	TRBJ2-5	ASSPGGLNQETQY
TRBV10-3	TRBJ2-1	AISESQREKNEQF
TRBV7-9	TRBJ1-6	ASSLGTGANSPLH
TRBV28	TRBJ2-7	ASSTPRWGGSSHEQY
TRBV28	TRBJ2-5	ASRGGGRGQETQY
TRBV28	TRBJ2-2	ASSRAGRGGYNRARRGAGELF
TRBV11-2	TRBJ2-1	ASSLIRGSYNEQF
TRBV6-5	TRBJ2-2	ASSYSPTGVGELF
TRBV19	TRBJ2-7	ASSIRNSGYYEQY
TRBV19	TRBJ2-7	ASSRGEYEQY
TRBV7-2	TRBJ2-2	ASSLGGTGELF
TRBV25-1	TRBJ1-1	ASSWTGRAEAF
TRBV5-8	TRBJ2-1	ASNERDRGGREQF
TRBV7-9	TRBJ2-1	ASSPLYNEQF
TRBV6-1	TRBJ1-1	ASSVRRNTEAF
TRBV11-2	TRBJ2-5	ASSLNGLVETQY
TRBV18	TRBJ2-3	ASSPKRLTAQSSTDTQY
TRBV29-1	TRBJ2-1	SVEGLAGGLNEQF
TRBV6-5	TRBJ2-1	ASSRQLSSYNEQF
TRBV7-8	TRBJ2-3	ASSAGLAGGLSTDTQY
TRBV9	TRBJ2-1	ASSVDPGTGREQF
TRBV6-1	TRBJ1-1	ASSELQGRTEAF
TRBV9	TRBJ2-3	ASSVEGAGGVY